The 20 T cell receptor beta chains reported below all come from one sample, sequenced in a study of blood T cell repertoires in COVID-19. The repertoire was sequenced with immunoSEQ multiplex PCR; TCRdb's copy has only in-frame clones and lacks some. Of some 110,000 clones listed, 80% to 90% are singletons. The sequenced sample was peripheral blood. All receptors derive from a man between 40 and 49 years old with acute or convalescent COVID-19.

The chain links TRBV19 to TRBJ1-2; D unclear. Trimming stripped 5 bases from V and 8 bases from J, with 21 bases between. CDR1 LNHDA and CDR2 SQIVND come from the germline V gene (reference sequence). The CDR3 is made up of 15 amino acids. The CDR3 nucleotides are TGTGCCAGTAGTCCTCGGCGTTCAGACTATGGGGGCTACACCTTC. Translated: CASSPRRSDYGGYTF.

The rearrangement joins TRBV28 to TRBJ2-5, with TRBD1 as a possible D gene (6 bases). Germline V gene data show CDR1 as MDHEN and CDR2 as SYDVKM. Trimming cost V 5 bases and J 3 bases, with 16 bases left between them. The CDR3 has 15 amino acids. CDR3 region: CASSTRQALEETQYF. The DNA of the CDR3 is TGTGCCAGCAGTACCCGACAGGCTCTAGAAGAGACCCAGTACTTC.

V and J are TRBV3-1 (or the pseudogene TRBV3-2) and TRBJ2-3; D is undetermined. The length of the CDR3 is 15 residues. Germline-derived CDR1 and CDR2 are LGHDT and YNNKEL (reference sequence). The V and J ends lost 0 bases and 4 bases respectively, with 11 bases between them. In DNA, the CDR3 is TGTGCCAGCAGCCAAGATGGGCAGCCCGCAGATACGCAGTATTTT. Its translation: CASSQDGQPADTQYF.

This chain connects TRBV4-3 to TRBJ2-1; 8 bases are a match to TRBD2. The CDR3 has 16 residues. CDR1 is LGHNA, CDR2 YSLEER, per germline. The trim removed 3 bases at V and 0 bases at J, leaving 4 bases unmatched. The DNA for the CDR3 is TGCGCCAGCAGCCAGGTAGCGGGGTTCTCCTACAATGAGCAGTTCTTC. It translates to CASSQVAGFSYNEQFF.

V and J are TRBV11-2 and TRBJ2-1, with 14 bases lining up with TRBD2. Per germline, CDR1 SGHAT and CDR2 FQNNGV. The ends lost 5 bases at V and 8 bases at J; junction bases unmatched: 5. This CDR3 comprises 15 residues. The CDR3 sequence is CASSTRLAGGDEQFF. CDR3 nucleotides: TGTGCCAGCAGCACCCGACTAGCGGGAGGGGATGAGCAGTTCTTC.

This chain uses TRBV28 with TRBJ2-3; D remains ambiguous. The ends were cut back, 7 bases at V and 4 bases at J, with 12 bases in the middle. The length of the CDR3 is 13 residues. Germline lookup yields CDR1 MDHEN and CDR2 SYDVKM. CDR3 region: CASMAGPSDTQYF. The CDR3 DNA is TGTGCCAGCATGGCAGGTCCTTCAGATACGCAGTATTTT.

This chain connects TRBV24-1 to TRBJ2-5, with 8 bases identical to TRBD1. The CDR3 runs to 14 residues. Trimming at V came to 7 bases and at J to 5 bases, leaving 8 bases not matched to a gene. Germline CDR1 reads KGHDR; CDR2 reads SFDVKD. CDR3 residues: CATSGQGGRETQYF. The CDR3 region has the DNA TGTGCCACCAGCGGACAGGGAGGTCGGGAGACCCAGTACTTC.

CDR3 residues: CAISWDRGRDGYTF. The CDR3 bases are TGTGCCATCAGTTGGGACAGGGGGCGCGATGGCTACACCTTC. This rearrangement joins TRBV10-3 to TRBJ1-2; TRBD1 matches 12 bases. Germline assignment: CDR1 ENHRY and CDR2 SYGVKD. The CDR3 length is 14 residues. V lost 5 bases to trimming and J lost 6 bases; unmatched junction nucleotides: 4.

This clone was seen more than once but under ten times. The V and J genes are TRBV4-1 and TRBJ2-1; 11 bases agree with TRBD1. Germline values: CDR1 MGHRA, CDR2 YSYEKL. The CDR3 extends over 16 amino acids. V lost 4 bases and J lost 8; bases outside the gene matches: 10. The CDR3 protein is CASSPPKGQGVYEQFF. CDR3 nucleotides: TGCGCCAGCAGCCCTCCTAAGGGACAGGGGGTCTATGAGCAGTTCTTC.

Here the CDR3 DNA reads TGTGCTAGTGGTCCCGGACAGGGGGTGGCCTACGAGCAGTACTTC. This gives the protein CASGPGQGVAYEQYF. The chain combines TRBV12-5 with TRBJ2-7; 10 nucleotides align to TRBD1. The CDR3 spans 15 residues. CDR1 is LGHNT, CDR2 FRNRAP, per germline. The J segment lost 2 bases and the V segment lost 5 bases, leaving 6 bases of the junction unmatched.

The gene calls are TRBV19 and TRBJ2-7; TRBD1 is a possible D gene (6 bases). V gave up 3 bases and J gave up 4 bases, with 13 bases separating them. Germline lookup yields CDR1 LNHDA and CDR2 SQIVND (reference sequence). The length of the CDR3 is 14 residues. CDR3 DNA sequence: TGTGCCAGTAGTATTTCGGGAAGGGGGTACGAGCAGTACTTC. Its translation: CASSISGRGYEQYF.

The chain joins TRBV28 to TRBJ1-5, with D possibly being TRBD1 (5 bases). CDR3 length: 14 amino acids. V was pared by 8 bases and J by 0 bases, with 11 bases between. Germline V lookup: CDR1 MDHEN, CDR2 SYDVKM. In DNA, the CDR3 is TGTGCCAGCGGACACAGAAATAGCAATCAGCCCCAGCATTTT. Translating gives CASGHRNSNQPQHF.

This clone was recorded a few times. The V call is TRBV7-9, the J call TRBJ2-7, with a weak D call TRBD2 (6 bases). The CDR3 length is 12 residues. Germline CDR1 reads SEHNR; CDR2 reads FQNEAQ (reference sequence). V was shortened by 9 bases and J by 5 bases, with 14 bases between the two germline ends. CDR3 region: CASSHSGDEQYF. The DNA of the CDR3 is TGTGCCAGTTCTCATTCGGGGGACGAGCAGTACTTC.

This rearrangement joins TRBV9 to TRBJ1-2; D unclear. This CDR3 has 12 residues. Germline CDR1 is SGDLS and CDR2 is YYNGEE. The V gene lost 4 bases and the J gene lost 8 bases, with 12 bases spanning the gap. This CDR3 is CASSPARRGYTF. The CDR3 DNA reads as TGTGCCAGCAGCCCCGCTAGGCGAGGCTACACCTTC.

This chain uses TRBV7-3 with TRBJ2-5; the match to TRBD1 covers 7 bases. V gave up 4 bases and J gave up 5 bases; unmatched junction bases: 4. Germline assignment: CDR1 SGHTA and CDR2 FQGTGA. This CDR3 is built from 13 residues. CDR3 in DNA: TGTGCCAGCAGCTCCACAGGGGTGGAGACCCAGTACTTC. Residues: CASSSTGVETQYF.

The chain couples TRBV18 to TRBJ1-6; a weak D match, TRBD1 (6 bases). There are 16 residues in the CDR3. Germline V gene lookup returns CDR1 KGHSH and CDR2 LQKENI. Trimming stripped 4 bases from V and 7 bases from J, with 17 bases between. The CDR3: CASSRLQGQGNSPLHF. The DNA for the CDR3 is TGTGCCAGCTCACGTCTACAGGGCCAAGGGAATTCACCCCTCCACTTT.

The V call is TRBV28, the J call TRBJ2-7; the match to TRBD2 covers 8 bases. The CDR3 extends over 15 amino acids. Germline loops: CDR1 MDHEN, CDR2 SYDVKM. The V gene end was trimmed by 4 bases and the J gene end by 7 bases; junction bases not matched to a gene: 12. CDR3 DNA: TGTGCCAGCAGTTCCCAGTCAGCGGGAGCGGAGGAGCAGTACTTC. It specifies CASSSQSAGAEEQYF. The entire variable domain, with the rest obtained from reference TRBV28 and TRBJ2-7, is as follows: DVKVTQSSRYLVKRTGEKVFLECVQDMDHENMFWYRQDPGLGLRLIYFSYDVKMKEKGDIPEGYSVSREKKERFSLILESASTNQTSMYLCASSSQSAGAEEQYFGPGTRLTVT.

As for this clone: Other DNA sequences within the sample encode an identical CDR3. This chain joins TRBV20-1 and TRBJ2-3; 11 bases are shared with TRBD2. This CDR3 has 15 amino acids. J was trimmed by 1 base and V by 3 bases; bases with no gene match: 3. Germline CDR1 is DFQATT and CDR2 is SNEGSKA (reference sequence). CDR3 sequence (DNA): TGCAGTGCTAGTTTAGCGGGGGGGCGCACAGATACGCAGTATTTT. This sequence encodes CSASLAGGRTDTQYF.

This clone was counted between two and nine times. This chain links TRBV5-5 with TRBJ2-5; 14 bases line up with TRBD2. V shed 5 bases and J 4 bases; nucleotides not matched to a gene: 10. CDR1 is SGHKS and CDR2 is YYEKEE in the germline V gene (reference sequence). The CDR3 is made up of 17 amino acids. CDR3 protein: CASSYGLAGGRGETQYF. The CDR3 DNA reads as TGTGCCAGCAGTTATGGACTAGCGGGAGGCCGGGGAGAGACCCAGTACTTC.

The V call is TRBV7-8, the J call TRBJ1-2; D might be TRBD1 (5 bases). V lost 1 base, J lost 0 bases, and 15 bases lay in between. Germline V CDR1 and CDR2: SGHVS, FQNEAQ. The CDR3 is made up of 17 amino acids. CDR3 protein: CASSLGSSRQPNYGYTF. CDR3 in DNA: TGTGCCAGCAGCTTAGGGTCGTCGAGACAGCCTAACTATGGCTACACCTTC. The full variable domain, completed using reference TRBV7-8 and TRBJ1-2, is GAGVSQSPRYKVAKRGQDVALRCDPISGHVSLFWYQQALGQGPEFLTYFQNEAQLDKSGLPSDRFFAERPEGSVSTLKIQRTQQEDSAVYLCASSLGSSRQPNYGYTFGSGTRLTVV.